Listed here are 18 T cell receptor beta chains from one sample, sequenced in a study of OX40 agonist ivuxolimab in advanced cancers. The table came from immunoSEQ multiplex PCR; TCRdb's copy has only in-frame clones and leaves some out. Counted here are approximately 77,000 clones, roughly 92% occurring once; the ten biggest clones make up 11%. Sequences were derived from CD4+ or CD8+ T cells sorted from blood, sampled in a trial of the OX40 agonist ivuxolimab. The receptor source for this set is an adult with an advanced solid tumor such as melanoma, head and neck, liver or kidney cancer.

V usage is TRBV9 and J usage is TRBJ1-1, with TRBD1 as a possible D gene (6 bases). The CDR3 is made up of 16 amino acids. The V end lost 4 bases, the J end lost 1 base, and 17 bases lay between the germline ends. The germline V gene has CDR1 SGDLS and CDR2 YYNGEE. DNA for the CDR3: TGTGCCAGCAGCCCGAGCGGACAGTCTTGGAACACTGAAGCTTTCTTT. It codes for CASSPSGQSWNTEAFF.

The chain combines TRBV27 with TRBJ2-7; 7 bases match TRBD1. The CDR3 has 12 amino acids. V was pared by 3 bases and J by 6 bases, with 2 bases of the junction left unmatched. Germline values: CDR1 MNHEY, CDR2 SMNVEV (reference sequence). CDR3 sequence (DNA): TGTGCCAGCAGTTTCGACAGGGTCGAGCAGTACTTC. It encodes CASSFDRVEQYF.

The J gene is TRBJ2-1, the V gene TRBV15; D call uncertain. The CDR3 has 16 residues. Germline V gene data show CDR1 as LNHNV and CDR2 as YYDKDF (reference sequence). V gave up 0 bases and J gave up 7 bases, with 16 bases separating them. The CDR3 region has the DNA TGTGCCACCAGCAGAGAGCCGGGTTTAGGTAAAAATGAGCAGTTCTTC. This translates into CATSREPGLGKNEQFF.

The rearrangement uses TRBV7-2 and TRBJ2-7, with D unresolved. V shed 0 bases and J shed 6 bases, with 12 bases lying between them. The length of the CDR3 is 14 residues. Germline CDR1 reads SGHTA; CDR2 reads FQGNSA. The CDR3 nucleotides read TGTGCCAGCAGCTTAGCGTCACGGGTACCCGAGCAGTACTTC. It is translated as CASSLASRVPEQYF. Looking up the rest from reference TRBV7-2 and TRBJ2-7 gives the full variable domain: GAGVSQSPSNKVTEKGKDVELRCDPISGHTALYWYRQSLGQGLEFLIYFQGNSAPDKSGLPSDRFSAERTGGSVSTLTIQRTQQEDSAVYLCASSLASRVPEQYFGPGTRLTVT.

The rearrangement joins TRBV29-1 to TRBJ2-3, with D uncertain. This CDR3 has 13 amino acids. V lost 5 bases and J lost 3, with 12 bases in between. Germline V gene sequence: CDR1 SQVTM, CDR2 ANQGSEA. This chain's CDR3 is CSVQAPNTDTQYF. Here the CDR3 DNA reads TGCAGCGTTCAAGCCCCTAATACAGATACGCAGTATTTT.

The DNA for the CDR3 is TGTGCCAGCCGAAAAGACAGGGGAAAGGAGAATGGCTACACCTTC. Its protein is CASRKDRGKENGYTF. The chain employs TRBV7-9 and TRBJ1-2, with 8 bases aligning to TRBD1. Germline V gene lookup returns CDR1 SEHNR and CDR2 FQNEAQ (reference sequence). V lost 8 bases, J lost 6 bases, and 14 bases stayed unmatched. The CDR3 sequence is 15 residues long. Full variable domain (missing parts from reference TRBV7-9 and TRBJ1-2): DTGVSQNPRHKITKRGQNVTFRCDPISEHNRLYWYRQTLGQGPEFLTYFQNEAQLEKSRLLSDRFSAERPKGSFSTLEIQRTEQGDSAMYLCASRKDRGKENGYTFGSGTRLTVV.

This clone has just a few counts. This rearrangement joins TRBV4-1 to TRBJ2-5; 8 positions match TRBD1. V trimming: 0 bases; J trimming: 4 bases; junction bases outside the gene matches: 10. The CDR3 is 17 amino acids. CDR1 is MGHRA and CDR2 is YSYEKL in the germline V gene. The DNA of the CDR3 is TGCGCCAGCAGCCAAGAGCAGGGGGCGGGGTTCGGAGAGACCCAGTACTTC. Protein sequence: CASSQEQGAGFGETQYF.

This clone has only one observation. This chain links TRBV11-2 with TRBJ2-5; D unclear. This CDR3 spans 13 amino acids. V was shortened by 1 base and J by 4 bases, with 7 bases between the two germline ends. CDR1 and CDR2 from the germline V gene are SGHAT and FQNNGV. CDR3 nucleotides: TGTGCCAGCAGCTTAGCAGGTTCAGAGACCCAGTACTTC. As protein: CASSLAGSETQYF.

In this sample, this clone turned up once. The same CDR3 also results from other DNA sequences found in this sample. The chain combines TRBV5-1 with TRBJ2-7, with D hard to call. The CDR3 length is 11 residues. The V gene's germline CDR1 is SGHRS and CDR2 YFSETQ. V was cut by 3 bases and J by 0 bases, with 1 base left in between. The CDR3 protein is CASSSSYEQYF. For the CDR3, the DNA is TGCGCCAGCAGCTCCTCCTACGAGCAGTACTTC. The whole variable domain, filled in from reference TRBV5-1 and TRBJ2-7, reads KAGVTQTPRYLIKTRGQQVTLSCSPISGHRSVSWYQQTPGQGLQFLFEYFSETQRNKGNFPGRFSGRQFSNSRSEMNVSTLELGDSALYLCASSSSYEQYFGPGTRLTVT.

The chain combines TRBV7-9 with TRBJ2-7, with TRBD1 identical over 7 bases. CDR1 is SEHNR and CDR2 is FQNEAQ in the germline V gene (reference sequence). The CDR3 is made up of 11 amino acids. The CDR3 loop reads CLTTGNYEQYF. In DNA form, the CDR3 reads TGTCTTACGACAGGGAACTACGAGCAGTACTTC.

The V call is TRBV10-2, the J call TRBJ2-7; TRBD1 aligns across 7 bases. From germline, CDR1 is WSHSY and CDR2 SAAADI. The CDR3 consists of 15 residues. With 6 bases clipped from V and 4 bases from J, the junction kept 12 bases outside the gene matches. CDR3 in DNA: TGCGCCAGCAGGGCAGACAGGGTGGTTCAGTACGAGCAGTACTTC. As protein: CASRADRVVQYEQYF.

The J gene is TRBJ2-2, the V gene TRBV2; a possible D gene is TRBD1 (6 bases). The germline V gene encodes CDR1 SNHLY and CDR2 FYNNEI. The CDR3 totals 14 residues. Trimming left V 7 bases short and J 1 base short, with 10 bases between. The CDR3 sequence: CASTPGQNTGELFF. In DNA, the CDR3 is TGTGCCAGCACCCCGGGACAGAACACCGGGGAGCTGTTTTTT.

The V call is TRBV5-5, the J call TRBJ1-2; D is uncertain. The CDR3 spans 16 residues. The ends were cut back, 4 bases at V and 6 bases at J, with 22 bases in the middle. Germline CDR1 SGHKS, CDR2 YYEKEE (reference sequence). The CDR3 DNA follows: TGTGCCAGCAGCCCCGGCGGCAGCCGTTTTGGGGATGGCTACACCTTC. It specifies CASSPGGSRFGDGYTF.

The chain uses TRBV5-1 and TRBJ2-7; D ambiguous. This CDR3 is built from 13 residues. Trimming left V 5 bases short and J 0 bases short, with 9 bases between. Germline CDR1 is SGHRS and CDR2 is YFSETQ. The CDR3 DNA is TGCGCCAGCAGAATTATGGACTCCTACGAGCAGTACTTC. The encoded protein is CASRIMDSYEQYF.

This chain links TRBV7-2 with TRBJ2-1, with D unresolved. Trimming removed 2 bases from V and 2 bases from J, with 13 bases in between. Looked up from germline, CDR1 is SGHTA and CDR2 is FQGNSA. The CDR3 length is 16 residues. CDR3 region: CASSLRIDIPYNEQFF. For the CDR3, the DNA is TGTGCCAGCAGCTTACGGATAGATATACCCTACAATGAGCAGTTCTTC.

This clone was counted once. The DNA for the CDR3 is TGTGCCAGCAGGGACGGGTACATTCAGTACTTC. It encodes CASRDGYIQYF. V usage is TRBV7-9 and J usage is TRBJ2-4; no clear D. The CDR3 totals 11 residues. V was pared by 6 bases and J by 8 bases, with 8 bases between. Per germline, CDR1 SEHNR and CDR2 FQNEAQ (reference sequence).

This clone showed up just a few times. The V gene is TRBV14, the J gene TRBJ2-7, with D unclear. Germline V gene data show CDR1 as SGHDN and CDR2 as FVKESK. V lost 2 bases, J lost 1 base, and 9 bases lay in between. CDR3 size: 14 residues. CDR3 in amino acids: CASSQYGPSYEQYF. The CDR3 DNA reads TGTGCCAGCAGCCAATATGGACCATCCTACGAGCAGTACTTC.

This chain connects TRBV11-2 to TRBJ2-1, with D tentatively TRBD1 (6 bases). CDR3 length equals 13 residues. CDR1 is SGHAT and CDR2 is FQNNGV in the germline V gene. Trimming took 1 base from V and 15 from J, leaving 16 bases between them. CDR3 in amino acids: CASSLALARGTFF. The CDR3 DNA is TGTGCCAGCAGCTTAGCCCTCGCCAGGGGTACGTTCTTC. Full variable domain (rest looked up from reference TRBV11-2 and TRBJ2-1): EAGVAQSPRYKIIEKRQSVAFWCNPISGHATLYWYQQILGQGPKLLIQFQNNGVVDDSQLPKDRFSAERLKGVDSTLKIQPAKLEDSAVYLCASSLALARGTFFGPGTRLTVL.